There are many counts of the clone carrying this TCR beta chain. This record comes from a study of metastatic and nonmetastatic thyroid tumors. Study details: Repertoires of blood and of tissue (tumor or nodule) from malignant and benign thyroid patients were compared.

No treatment had been given to any patient before thyroid surgery. In the authors' workflow: A distant-metastasis classifier for papillary thyroid cancer was built using CDR3 differences across clinicopathological groups. MiXCR reprocessed the PCR reads for TCRdb. The V and J calls were not made by the authors but by TCRdb's processing. This sample yields more than 20,000 clones, of which about 24% are seen a single time; more than 5.5% belongs to the top ten. The CDR3 totals 14 residues. V was shortened by 5 bases and J by 4 bases, with 16 bases between the two germline ends. Germline V gene sequence: CDR1 SGHTS, CDR2 YDEGEE.

The chain links TRBV5-8 to TRBJ2-7; no reliable D call. The sequence was collected from a female donor with papillary thyroid cancer or a benign thyroid nodule (not recorded which). Some clones in this sample may be carry-over from other donors' samples. Sequencing input: tumor tissue. The CDR3 DNA is TGTGCCAGCAGTCCCGGCCCGGTGGTGTACGAGCAGTACTTC. Protein: CASSPGPVVYEQYF. Together with reference TRBV5-8 and TRBJ2-7, the CDR3 gives the full variable domain: EAGVTQSPTHLIKTRGQQATLRCSPISGHTSVYWYQQALGLGLQFLLWYDEGEERNRGNFPPRFSGRQFPNYSSELNVNALELEDSALYLCASSPGPVVYEQYFGPGTRLTVT.